The 2 T cell receptor beta chains below come from one sample, sequenced in a study of T cells in Graves' hyperthyroidism and ophthalmopathy. TCR beta CDR3 regions were amplified from RNA. First-round RT-PCR with HTBI primers amplified the TCR CDR3 region. TCRdb itself ran the multiplex PCR reads through MiXCR, one entry per CDR3 protein. The sample gives some 460,000 distinct CDR3 sequences, approximately 15% of which show up once; around 7% is in the top ten. The sequenced material came from blood. All receptors derive from a woman aged 18-29 years with Graves' hyperthyroidism.

This clonotype has a count of ten or more. V is TRBV2 and J is TRBJ2-5; 7 bases are a match to TRBD2. This CDR3 contains 14 residues. CDR1 is SNHLY and CDR2 is FYNNEI in the germline V gene. The junction had 3 bases not matched to a gene; V was cut back by 4 bases and J by 1 base. CDR3 in DNA: TGTGCCAGCAGTGGGGACTACCTCCAAGAGACCCAGTACTTC. Encoded protein: CASSGDYLQETQYF.

Ten or more counts support this clonotype. The CDR3 spells CASNRLAGPTDTQYF. The CDR3 nucleotides read TGTGCCAGCAACAGACTAGCGGGGCCCACAGATACGCAGTATTTT. This chain joins TRBV6-1 and TRBJ2-3; 11 bases agree with TRBD2. Unmatched junction bases numbered 5, after V lost 7 bases and J lost 2 bases. CDR3 length equals 15 residues. Germline CDR1 MNHNS, CDR2 SASEGT.